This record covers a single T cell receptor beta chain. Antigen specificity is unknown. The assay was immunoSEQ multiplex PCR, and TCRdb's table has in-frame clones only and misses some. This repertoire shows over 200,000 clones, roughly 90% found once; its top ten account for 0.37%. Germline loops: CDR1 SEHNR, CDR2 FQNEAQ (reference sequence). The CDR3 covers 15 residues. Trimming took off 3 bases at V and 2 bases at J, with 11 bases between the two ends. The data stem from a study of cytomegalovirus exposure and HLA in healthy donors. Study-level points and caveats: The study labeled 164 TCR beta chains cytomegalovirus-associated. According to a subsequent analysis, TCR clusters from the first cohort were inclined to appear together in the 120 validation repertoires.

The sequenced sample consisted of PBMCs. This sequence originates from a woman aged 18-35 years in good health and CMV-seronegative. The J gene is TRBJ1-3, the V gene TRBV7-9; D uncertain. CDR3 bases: TGTGCCAGCAGCTTCACTCAGAGGGCTGGAAACACCATATATTTT. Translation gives CASSFTQRAGNTIYF.